The T cell receptor beta chain under discussion was sequenced for a study of shared clonotypes between healthy human individuals (TCRdb year 2020). Study-level background: A few men and a couple of women, aged 18 to 49 years, made up the cohort. The study deeply sequenced blood TCR repertoires of about 5 healthy adults to estimate repertoire size and the extent of clonotype sharing between individuals. Each donor's leukapheresis produced roughly between roughly 0.85 and 9.5 billion PBMCs. To increase sequencing depth and limit assay-specific biases, TCR repertoire library preparation and sequencing were carried out by different laboratories using diverse techniques. For each donor, CD4 naive and CD4 memory were each run on three plates, CD8 naive on two plates, and CD8 memory on one plate.

In its sample, this clone was seen a few times. Its antigen is currently not known. No much larger clone exists at a distance of one base, and base qualities are not known. General findings and caveats noted by the study authors: Because the study included a small number of donors, the genetic and exposure-history diversity represented was limited. Even with the large sequencing depth, rarefaction of the sorted-subset datasets indicated that sequencing was incomplete. Naive subsets generally had larger estimated clonotype richness than memory subsets. Compared with non-shared clonotypes, clonotypes shared by all four sorted-subset donors had higher generation probabilities. Sampling was restricted to blood, and TCR repertoires in tissue are likely to differ from TCR repertoires in blood. Approximately 5% of naive CD4, roughly 3.6% of naive CD8, around 2.3% of memory CD4, and about 0.4% of memory CD8 clonotypes were shared across several donors. Based on pairwise subsampling, the degree of clonotype sharing among donors was expected to be affected by sequencing depth.

The donors were healthy, HIV-negative adults who had no recently reported acute infections or vaccinations. Every donor was a Caucasian adult living in Nashville, Tennessee, USA. CD4+ T cells were enriched through magnetic negative selection, after which naive cells were positively selected on CD45RA and the remaining negative fraction served as the memory subset. After blood collection by leukapheresis, PBMCs were isolated using Ficoll-Histopaque density gradient centrifugation and then cryopreserved in the vapor phase of liquid nitrogen. Analytical flow cytometry was used to check the purity and quantity of every magnetically sorted T cell population. From each sorted fraction, genomic DNA was isolated and quantified by UV absorbance on a Nanodrop 2000c. Using the deep immunoSEQ assay, TCR CDR3 regions were amplified from genomic DNA by multiplex PCR. For each cell subset, the extracted genomic DNA was distributed evenly across all wells of several immunoSEQ 96-well plates, and each plate served as one replicate. For sorted subsets, each replicate PCR was loaded with roughly 200 ng genomic DNA, equivalent to 30,000 or so T cell genomes. Purified libraries were quantified with a Qubit 3.0 fluorometer, sized on a Bioanalyzer 2100, and re-quantified with the KAPA Library Quantification kit. Each immunoSEQ 96-well plate was sequenced on its own single-read 150-cycle Illumina NextSeq 550 flow cell. In the paper's pipeline: The immunoSEQ output contained only junctional sequences without quality scores, so filtering could not match that applied to full-length reads. To assign V/J genes and CDR3, sequences were annotated against IMGT germline references using PyIR, a Python wrapper for IgBLAST v1.9. Reads were filtered out if the reads had weak V/J assignments (E-value above 1e-6), no CDR3, stop codons, out-of-frame junctions, or ambiguous translated residues. V3J clonotypes were defined as sequences sharing an identical inferred V gene, J gene, and CDR3 amino acid sequence. To compute the percentage overlap between repertoires, the number of shared unique clonotypes was divided by the size of the smaller repertoire. Three approaches were used to assess repertoire richness: RTK rarefaction, the Chao1 estimator, and Recon v2.1 estimates of unobserved clonotypes. For all TCRbeta clonotypes obtained by the gDNA method from four donors, generation probabilities were computed with OLGA. TCRdb re-hosts the immuneACCESS table, in-frame sequences only. Its copies lack some clones; in the studies checked, an unresolved V gene accounts for under half of them, and the cause for the rest is not known. Clone size and the V and J calls come from that table; the DNA yielded D and trimming. The sample table holds some 1.1 million clones, of which approximately 80% were seen once. Of the sample, more than 0.85% falls within the top ten clones.

The CDR3 covers 16 residues, taking in both the cysteine and the phenylalanine. This entry keeps only the CDR3 DNA: 48 bases, framed from base 1. Trimming leaves V shorter by 5 bases and J shorter by 8 bases, with the junction holding 13 bases beyond the gene matches. The germline V gene provides CDR1 SGHRS and CDR2 YFSETQ. The TCR originated in a man younger than 30 in good health. Some clones in this sample may be carry-over from other donors' samples. Input material: memory CD4+ T cells from PBMCs. The cell subset or site label on this specimen signifies: CD45RA-negative fraction. The chain is encoded by TRBV5-1 joined to TRBJ2-1, and 10 junctional nucleotides match TRBD1. Read as DNA, the sequence is TGCGCCAGCAGTTCAACGACAGGGGGCGATATAGATGAGCAGTTCTTC. Its amino acids are CASSSTTGGDIDEQFF.